Reported below is one T cell receptor (beta chain). The antigen remains unidentified. The treatment denotes: roughly 11-day PBMC culture with coronavirus spike peptide pools or control peptides (ViraFEST assay). These data originate in a study of vaccination and CD4 T cells after COVID-19. Study-level background: Overlapping spike pools from SARS-CoV-2 and HCoV-NL63, HCoV-OC43 and HCoV-229E served as culture stimuli. Findings and caveats of the study: Median SARS-CoV-2-reactive clonotype numbers went up from around 19 to 38, but not significantly.

The trim removed 10 bases at V and 1 base at J, leaving 6 bases unmatched. CDR1 MNHNS and CDR2 SASEGT come from the germline V gene. The CDR3 covers 14 residues. With the Oncomine TCR Beta short-read assay, DNA from cultured CD4+ T cells was sequenced. Investigators obtained genomic DNA by extraction from cultured CD4+ T cells. Each CDR3 protein gets one entry after TCRdb re-called the PCR reads with MiXCR. Of about 14,000 distinct CDR3 sequences in the sample, around 64% were seen once. This TCR derives from a human donor who had recovered from COVID-19. Sequenced sample: CD4+ T cells from blood, cultured in vitro. This chain joins TRBV6-1 and TRBJ2-1; 8 bases agree with TRBD1. CDR3 loop: CAMARGQSYNEQFF. CDR3 nucleotide sequence: TGTGCCATGGCCAGGGGGCAGTCCTACAATGAGCAGTTCTTC.